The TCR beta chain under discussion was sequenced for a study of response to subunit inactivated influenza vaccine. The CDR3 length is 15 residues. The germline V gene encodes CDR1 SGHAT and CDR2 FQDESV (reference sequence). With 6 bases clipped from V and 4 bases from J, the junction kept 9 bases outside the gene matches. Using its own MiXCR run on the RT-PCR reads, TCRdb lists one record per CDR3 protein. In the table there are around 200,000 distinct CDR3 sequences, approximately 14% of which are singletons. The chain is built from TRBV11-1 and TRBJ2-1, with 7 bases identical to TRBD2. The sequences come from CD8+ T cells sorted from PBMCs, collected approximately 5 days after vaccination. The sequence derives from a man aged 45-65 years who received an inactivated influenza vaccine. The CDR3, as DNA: TGTGCCAGCAGTCCAAAGAGGCGGGAGTACAATGAGCAGTTCTTC. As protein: CASSPKRREYNEQFF.